This record covers a single T cell receptor (beta chain). Its antigen is not known. The data were obtained in a study of cytomegalovirus exposure and HLA in healthy donors. Study overall: The platform used for the 95 to 150 validation repertoires matched that of the 600 to 800 first-cohort repertoires, a later analysis reported. Broader study findings: Despite most TCR sequences being rare, some public TCRs occurred in many donors. Among TCR beta chains, those listed as cytomegalovirus-associated numbered about 160. Three chains linked to CMV were shown in vitro to be specific for CMV antigens.

CDR1 and CDR2 (germline): MDHEN, SYDVKM. The J segment lost 0 bases and the V segment lost 9 bases, leaving 3 bases of the junction unmatched. The CDR3 loop spans 14 amino acids. The data were produced by immunoSEQ multiplex PCR, yet TCRdb's version contains in-frame clones alone and is incomplete. Of 250,000 or so clones listed, roughly 87% were seen once; the top ten hold 9.5% to 15%. The gene calls are TRBV28 and TRBJ2-1; 9 positions agree with TRBD2. Sample: PBMCs. This clonotype was obtained from a man aged 18 to 29 in good health and CMV-seropositive. The CDR3 coding sequence is TGTGCCAGTCAGCGGGGGGTCTCCTACAATGAGCAGTTCTTC. It specifies CASQRGVSYNEQFF. Based on the CDR3 plus reference TRBV28 and TRBJ2-1, the full variable domain is DVKVTQSSRYLVKRTGEKVFLECVQDMDHENMFWYRQDPGLGLRLIYFSYDVKMKEKGDIPEGYSVSREKKERFSLILESASTNQTSMYLCASQRGVSYNEQFFGPGTRLTVL.